These 30 T cell receptor beta chains were all obtained from the same sample, sequenced in a study of Ad26.COV2.S vaccination and SARS-CoV-2 variants. The treatment was: around 19 received Ad26.COV2.S at low or high dose, single or two shots; five or six received placebo; per-sample allocation not given. Sampling was done on day 63 after the first vaccine or placebo injection. Profiling relied on immunoSEQ multiplex PCR, and the TCRdb table lists in-frame clones only, not all of them. Of about half a million clones listed, approximately 90% are singletons. The sequencing used peripheral blood, collected in a trial of Ad26.COV2.S vaccine versus placebo. All receptors come from a person between 18 and 65 years old who received the Ad26.COV2.S COVID-19 vaccine or a placebo.

The chain joins TRBV7-9 to TRBJ1-2; TRBD1 matches at 10 bases. This CDR3 comprises 16 residues. Germline trimming cut 4 bases from V and 1 base from J; bases unmatched to any gene: 6. Looked up from germline, CDR1 is SEHNR and CDR2 is FQNEAQ (reference sequence). Written as DNA, the CDR3 is TGTGCCAGCAGCTCGGGACAGGGGTGGCGTAACTATGGCTACACCTTC. Translation: CASSSGQGWRNYGYTF. Drawing the rest from reference TRBV7-9 and TRBJ1-2, the complete variable domain is DTGVSQNPRHKITKRGQNVTFRCDPISEHNRLYWYRQTLGQGPEFLTYFQNEAQLEKSRLLSDRFSAERPKGSFSTLEIQRTEQGDSAMYLCASSSGQGWRNYGYTFGSGTRLTVV.

The chain is built from TRBV28 and TRBJ1-4; 10 nucleotides agree with TRBD1. The J segment lost 11 bases and the V segment lost 3 bases, leaving 6 bases of the junction unmatched. This CDR3 comprises 14 residues. From germline, CDR1 is MDHEN and CDR2 SYDVKM. The CDR3: CASSFPGQGKKLFF. The CDR3 nucleotides are TGTGCCAGCAGTTTCCCGGGACAGGGGAAGAAACTGTTTTTT.

In nucleotides, the CDR3 is TGCGCCAGCAGCTACGGGGGGACTGGACAGGCTTTCTTT. Its translation: CASSYGGTGQAFF. V gene TRBV5-1 combines with J gene TRBJ1-1, with a tentative D call TRBD1 (6 bases). Trimming took off 3 bases at V and 11 bases at J, with 17 bases between the two ends. Germline V CDR1 and CDR2: SGHRS, YFSETQ. The CDR3 has 13 residues.

J is TRBJ1-4 and V is TRBV6-5, with unresolved D. Trimming pared 4 bases from V and 8 bases from J, leaving 20 bases between. CDR1 is MNHEY and CDR2 is SVGAGI in the germline V gene. The length of the CDR3 is 16 residues. CDR3 region: CASSSSLAGRNEKLFF. DNA for the CDR3: TGTGCCAGCAGTTCCAGCTTGGCAGGAAGAAACGAAAAACTGTTTTTT.

The rearrangement uses TRBV6-8 and TRBJ1-5; perhaps TRBD1 as D (6 bases). CDR1 is MNHGY and CDR2 is SAAAGT in the germline V gene. The length of the CDR3 is 14 residues. V was shortened by 5 bases and J by 7 bases, with 15 bases between the two germline ends. The CDR3 region is CASSPIQGRQPQHF. CDR3 nucleotides: TGTGCCAGCAGTCCCATTCAGGGGCGGCAGCCCCAGCATTTT.

The rearrangement uses TRBV15 and TRBJ1-5; D is ambiguous. The length of the CDR3 is 14 residues. Germline V CDR1 and CDR2: LNHNV, YYDKDF (reference sequence). Trimming took 0 bases from V and 4 from J, leaving 7 bases between them. The chain's CDR3 is CATSRDLINQPQHF. The CDR3 coding sequence is TGTGCCACCAGCAGAGATCTGATTAATCAGCCCCAGCATTTT.

Note on this clone: Other DNA sequences in the same sample also yield this CDR3. J is TRBJ2-7 and V is TRBV6-5; 7 positions match TRBD1. Unmatched junction bases numbered 5, after V lost 0 bases and J lost 3 bases. CDR1 MNHEY and CDR2 SVGAGI come from the germline V gene. The CDR3 is made up of 15 amino acids. In DNA form, the CDR3 reads TGTGCCAGCAGTTACTCAGGGGCAGGGGGCTACGAGCAGTACTTC. Translating it yields CASSYSGAGGYEQYF.

The chain uses TRBV4-1 and TRBJ1-1; a weak D match, TRBD1 (5 bases). CDR3 length equals 17 residues. Germline assignment: CDR1 MGHRA and CDR2 YSYEKL. The V end was cut by 0 bases, the J end by 7 bases, with 21 bases between. The CDR3 coding sequence is TGCGCCAGCAGCCAAGATAATTTATTGGGGGGATTACATGAAGCTTTCTTT. Protein sequence: CASSQDNLLGGLHEAFF.

The J gene is TRBJ1-5, the V gene TRBV19; D is possibly TRBD1 (5 bases). CDR1 LNHDA and CDR2 SQIVND come from the germline V gene (reference sequence). The CDR3 spans 14 residues. The V end lost 9 bases, the J end lost 0 bases, and 12 bases lay between the germline ends. The CDR3 sequence: CASQTAYSNQPQHF. DNA of the CDR3: TGTGCCAGCCAGACAGCTTATAGCAATCAGCCCCAGCATTTT.

This rearrangement joins TRBV3-1 (or the pseudogene TRBV3-2) to TRBJ2-7; TRBD1 aligns across 9 bases. There are 14 residues in the CDR3. Looked up from germline, CDR1 is LGHDT and CDR2 is YNNKEL (reference sequence). The V and J ends lost 4 bases and 4 bases, in that order; junction bases with no gene match: 5. CDR3 amino acids: CASSRQGVRYEQYF. The CDR3 DNA reads as TGTGCCAGCAGCCGACAGGGGGTTAGGTACGAGCAGTACTTC.

The rearrangement joins TRBV12-3 or TRBV12-4 to TRBJ1-2; D uncertain. The CDR3 is made up of 13 amino acids. V was pared by 2 bases and J by 2 bases, with 6 bases between. The CDR3 protein is CASSLQANYGYTF. CDR3 nucleotides: TGTGCCAGCAGTTTACAAGCCAACTATGGCTACACCTTC.

This clone has only one observation. The rearrangement uses TRBV19 and TRBJ1-1, with TRBD1 matching over 7 bases. There are 13 residues in the CDR3. Germline CDR1 is LNHDA and CDR2 is SQIVND (reference sequence). V shed 5 bases, J shed 5 bases, and the junction held 5 bases outside the gene matches. The CDR3 loop is CASSARDRTEAFF. DNA for the CDR3: TGTGCCAGTAGTGCCCGGGACAGAACTGAAGCTTTCTTT.

The chain uses TRBV3-1 (or the pseudogene TRBV3-2) and TRBJ1-1, with D possibly TRBD1 on 6 matching bases. Trimming removed 2 bases at V and 3 bases at J, with 19 bases between. Germline-derived CDR1 and CDR2 are LGHDT and YNNKEL (reference sequence). The CDR3 consists of 17 residues. The CDR3 protein is CASSQPPGQTQDTEAFF. CDR3 nucleotides: TGTGCCAGCAGCCAACCTCCCGGACAGACCCAAGACACTGAAGCTTTCTTT.

A few counts support this clone. The V call is TRBV5-4, the J call TRBJ1-1, with D possibly TRBD1 on 5 matching bases. The V end was cut by 0 bases, the J end by 4 bases, with 13 bases between. The CDR3 is 15 amino acids. CDR1 and CDR2 (germline): SGHNT, YYREEE (reference sequence). The CDR3 bases are TGTGCCAGCAGCTTGGAATCGGGGCTGAGCACTGAAGCTTTCTTT. Protein product: CASSLESGLSTEAFF.

The chain uses TRBV3-1 (or the pseudogene TRBV3-2) and TRBJ2-5; 9 bases fit TRBD2. V lost 0 bases to trimming and J lost 4 bases; unmatched junction nucleotides: 6. This CDR3 comprises 16 residues. Germline V gene lookup returns CDR1 LGHDT and CDR2 YNNKEL (reference sequence). CDR3 in DNA: TGTGCCAGCAGCCAAGATCTTATAGCGGGGGCAGAGACCCAGTACTTC. It translates to CASSQDLIAGAETQYF.

This chain joins TRBV7-8 and TRBJ2-7; possibly TRBD2 for D (5 bases). The CDR3 contains 15 residues. Trimming shortened V by 0 bases and J by 9 bases, and 18 bases separated the two germline ends. Per the germline V gene, CDR1 is SGHVS and CDR2 is FQNEAQ. The DNA of the CDR3 is TGTGCCAGCAGCTTAGCGCGGTTTTCCCCCAGCGGGCAGTACTTC. Residues: CASSLARFSPSGQYF.

The chain joins TRBV6-5 to TRBJ1-2; no definite D call. The CDR3 length is 14 residues. The V end lost 1 base, the J end lost 5 bases, and 11 bases lay between the germline ends. Germline CDR1 and CDR2: MNHEY and SVGAGI. CDR3 region: CASSYFARDYGYTF. The CDR3 coding sequence is TGTGCCAGCAGTTACTTTGCCAGAGATTATGGCTACACCTTC.

The chain couples TRBV5-8 to TRBJ1-1; D gene ambiguous. In germline, CDR1 is SGHTS, CDR2 YDEGEE. The CDR3 covers 15 residues. V gave up 2 bases and J gave up 6 bases, with 17 bases separating them. Written as DNA, the CDR3 is TGTGCCAGCAGCTTTGCTCGCAGGCCCCTTTCTGAAGCTTTCTTT. Residues: CASSFARRPLSEAFF.

This clone has just one count. The V and J genes are TRBV5-1 and TRBJ1-4; possible D gene TRBD1, 6 bases. V gave up 4 bases and J gave up 7 bases, with 11 bases separating them. The germline V gene encodes CDR1 SGHRS and CDR2 YFSETQ. The CDR3 consists of 13 residues. CDR3: CASSVQGGEKLFF. CDR3 bases: TGCGCCAGCAGCGTACAGGGTGGTGAAAAACTGTTTTTT. Using reference TRBV5-1 and TRBJ1-4 for the parts outside the CDR3, the full variable domain is KAGVTQTPRYLIKTRGQQVTLSCSPISGHRSVSWYQQTPGQGLQFLFEYFSETQRNKGNFPGRFSGRQFSNSRSEMNVSTLELGDSALYLCASSVQGGEKLFFGSGTQLSVL.

The chain employs TRBV6-5 and TRBJ2-2, with D possibly TRBD2 on 5 matching bases. The length of the CDR3 is 16 residues. Germline V gene lookup returns CDR1 MNHEY and CDR2 SVGAGI. With 0 bases removed from V and 11 bases from J, the gap between germline ends came to 19 bases. The CDR3 protein is CASSYSGGSAPLELFF. CDR3 bases: TGTGCCAGCAGTTACTCAGGTGGGAGCGCACCTTTAGAGCTGTTTTTT.

The chain couples TRBV7-9 to TRBJ1-1; D is unclear. In germline, CDR1 is SEHNR, CDR2 FQNEAQ (reference sequence). This CDR3 has 15 amino acids. Trimming left V 6 bases short and J 0 bases short, with 14 bases between. The CDR3 region is CASRPRRTLNTEAFF. Written as DNA, the CDR3 is TGTGCCAGCAGACCACGTCGCACCTTGAACACTGAAGCTTTCTTT. The full variable domain, rest sourced from reference TRBV7-9 and TRBJ1-1, is DTGVSQNPRHKITKRGQNVTFRCDPISEHNRLYWYRQTLGQGPEFLTYFQNEAQLEKSRLLSDRFSAERPKGSFSTLEIQRTEQGDSAMYLCASRPRRTLNTEAFFGQGTRLTVV.

This sequence joins TRBV2 and TRBJ2-5; unclear D gene. Germline V gives CDR1 SNHLY, CDR2 FYNNEI. This CDR3 is built from 12 residues. The ends were cut back, 3 bases at V and 1 base at J, with 3 bases in the middle. CDR3 bases: TGTGCCAGCAGTGATTTCCAAGAGACCCAGTACTTC. Its translation: CASSDFQETQYF.

This rearrangement joins TRBV7-2 to TRBJ2-1; TRBD2 matches at 15 bases. Germline V gene data show CDR1 as SGHTA and CDR2 as FQGNSA. The CDR3 contains 19 residues. V gave up 5 bases and J gave up 7 bases; unmatched junction bases: 15. CDR3 residues: CASSPLARTSGGARNEQFF. DNA for the CDR3: TGTGCCAGCAGCCCCCTAGCCAGGACTAGCGGGGGGGCGAGGAATGAGCAGTTCTTC.

This chain uses TRBV19 with TRBJ2-2, with 7 positions matching TRBD2. CDR1 is LNHDA, CDR2 SQIVND, per germline (reference sequence). The CDR3 runs to 14 residues. Unmatched junction bases numbered 9, after V lost 7 bases and J lost 7 bases. The CDR3 here is CASMRGGPIGELFF. CDR3 nucleotides: TGTGCCAGTATGAGGGGAGGGCCCATCGGGGAGCTGTTTTTT. The entire variable domain, with the rest obtained from reference TRBV19 and TRBJ2-2, is as follows: DGGITQSPKYLFRKEGQNVTLSCEQNLNHDAMYWYRQDPGQGLRLIYYSQIVNDFQKGDIAEGYSVSREKKESFPLTVTSAQKNPTAFYLCASMRGGPIGELFFGEGSRLTVL.

The chain carries TRBV23-1 and TRBJ2-7; TRBD1 might be the D (5 bases). TRBV23-1 is annotated as an ORF whose role is uncertain. The CDR3 runs to 17 residues. V shed 5 bases and J shed 2 bases, with 22 bases lying between them. CDR3 sequence (DNA): TGCGCCAGCAGTGGATATCGACAGCCAGTAACGACCTACGAGCAGTACTTC. Amino acids: CASSGYRQPVTTYEQYF.

The rearrangement joins TRBV18 to TRBJ2-3; 9 nucleotides line up with TRBD2. Germline CDR1 reads KGHSH; CDR2 reads LQKENI. Trimming removed 3 bases from V and 2 bases from J; junction bases left unmatched: 3. The CDR3 loop spans 15 amino acids. The chain's CDR3 is CASSPGLASTDTQYF. The CDR3 nucleotides are TGTGCCAGCTCACCGGGACTAGCTTCCACAGATACGCAGTATTTT. The full variable domain, its missing parts supplied by reference TRBV18 and TRBJ2-3, is NAGVMQNPRHLVRRRGQEARLRCSPMKGHSHVYWYRQLPEEGLKFMVYLQKENIIDESGMPKERFSAEFPKEGPSILRIQQVVRGDSAAYFCASSPGLASTDTQYFGPGTRLTVL.

The chain carries TRBV20-1 and TRBJ2-1; possible D gene TRBD2, 6 bases. CDR1 is DFQATT and CDR2 is SNEGSKA in the germline V gene (reference sequence). CDR3 length equals 14 residues. Trimming pared 3 bases from V and 7 bases from J, leaving 16 bases between. The CDR3 loop is CSASPAGLQNEQFF. The CDR3 DNA follows: TGCAGTGCTAGTCCAGCGGGTTTGCAGAATGAGCAGTTCTTC.

The chain recombines TRBV11-2 with TRBJ2-2, with 11 bases fitting TRBD2. Germline CDR1 is SGHAT and CDR2 is FQNNGV. This CDR3 region has 16 residues. V dropped 8 bases and J dropped 5; count of bases not matched to a gene: 10. CDR3 nucleotides: TGTGCCAGCGGGTTAGGACTAGCGGGCCCTACCGGGGAGCTGTTTTTT. This encodes CASGLGLAGPTGELFF.

This clone was recorded only once. The CDR3 sequence: CASSGKRGGTGELFF. The CDR3 bases are TGTGCCAGCAGTGGGAAGCGGGGAGGAACCGGGGAGCTGTTTTTT. The rearrangement links TRBV2 to TRBJ2-2; 7 bases map to TRBD2. The CDR3 runs to 15 residues. V trimming: 4 bases; J trimming: 5 bases; junction bases outside the gene matches: 7. Germline CDR1 SNHLY, CDR2 FYNNEI.

As for this clone: A read error may account for a junction end that differs from germline. The chain employs TRBV7-7 and TRBJ2-3; D is possibly TRBD2 (6 bases). Per germline, CDR1 SSHAT and CDR2 FNYEAQ (reference sequence). CDR3 length: 13 amino acids. The CDR3 DNA is TGTGCTAGCAGCCGAGGGACTACAGATACGCAGTATTTT. Its translation: CASSRGTTDTQYF.